This T cell receptor (beta chain) was recorded in a study of CD4+ T cells in melanoma (dated by TCRdb to the early 2020s). Context from the whole study: Neoantigen-specific CD4+ T cells in human melanoma were investigated in the study. The study at large found these results: Neoantigen-specific CD4+ T cells were reported to be correlated with the function of CD8+ T cells, macrophages and B cells. Neoantigen-specific CD4+ T cells in melanoma were reported to have a range of differentiation states.

Including the terminal cysteine and phenylalanine, the CDR3 comprises 14 residues. Solely the CDR3 DNA is kept, with 42 bases framed from the first base. Trimming at the junction amounts to 0 bases on V and 2 bases on J, and the germline ends lie 8 bases apart. Taken from the germline V gene, the CDR1 and CDR2 loops are LGHNA and YNFKEQ. Libraries were constructed by the immunoSEQ multiplex PCR assay. This immuneACCESS table, as held by TCRdb, lists in-frame sequences with V and J called but not all clones. Of the missing ones, under half trace to an unresolved V gene in checked studies; the others have no known cause. The sample records about 14,000 clones, 70% to 80% of which are singletons. 16% of the sample is held by the ten biggest clonotypes. With respect to this clone: It has no known antigen specificity. No quality values exist for individual bases; no much larger clone is one base distant.

Donors were patients with melanoma. This sequence originates from a human donor with melanoma. This sequence uses TRBV4-2 and TRBJ2-7, with no confidently assigned D gene. The specimen sequenced was cells from a culture (not recorded whether cultured in vitro). The CDR3 corresponds to CASSQENSAYEQYF. The DNA is as follows: TGTGCCAGCAGCCAAGAAAACTCAGCCTACGAGCAGTACTTC.